This T cell receptor beta chain originates from a study of T cells in Graves' hyperthyroidism and ophthalmopathy. Study-wide findings and caveats: Before onset, by a median of approximately 6.2 months, the model predicted ophthalmopathy. Through a model of 13 V-J features, ophthalmopathy was separated from stable hyperthyroidism.

Regarding this clonotype: The antigen is unknown.

The germline V and J ends were trimmed by 4 bases and 6 bases, with 13 bases remaining between them. The V gene's germline CDR1 is DFQATT and CDR2 SNEGSKA (reference sequence). This CDR3 is built from 12 residues. Diagnoses rested on clinical symptoms, serum thyroxine and TRAb, thyroid ultrasound and orbital computed tomography. Amplified TCR beta CDR3 regions derived from RNA transcripts. When the TCR CDR3 underwent first-round RT-PCR, the HTBI primer set was used. TCRdb recomputed calls from the multiplex PCR reads with MiXCR, one row per CDR3 protein. The sample lists about 210,000 distinct CDR3 sequences, 17% occurring once.

Sequencing used blood. This sequence originates from a man aged 45-65 years with Graves' hyperthyroidism. V and J are TRBV20-1 and TRBJ2-7; perhaps TRBD2 as D (5 bases). The CDR3 sequence is CSAIGLAGEQYF. CDR3 bases: TGCAGTGCTATTGGGCTAGCCGGCGAGCAGTACTTC.